Listed below are T cell receptor beta chains from one sample, sequenced in a study of shared clonotypes between healthy human individuals. Generated by immunoSEQ multiplex PCR, the TCRdb table keeps only in-frame clones and is missing some. The top ten clones hold about 12% of a sample with a few hundred thousand clones, 70% to 80% of them seen once. The sample comprised PBMCs. The receptors were gathered from a woman aged 40 to 50 in good health. Some clones in this sample may be carry-over from other donors' samples. Each CDR3 is given with its conserved first and last residue. Each record gives: V gene, D gene, clone size, J gene, CDR3 protein, CDR3 DNA. D genes are given only for firm matches. Size is stated for part of the rows, as once, few or many counts, or as a class when the clone is expanded.

TRBV7-8	.	.	TRBJ2-5	CASSTTRGGRSIRETQYF	TGTGCCAGCAGCACCACTAGAGGAGGACGGTCTATTAGGGAGACCCAGTACTTC
TRBV7-8	.	.	TRBJ2-4	CASSPNRGGNIQYF	TGTGCCAGCAGTCCTAACAGGGGAGGAAACATTCAGTACTTC
TRBV9	TRBD1	once	TRBJ2-1	CASSVTGGRSYNEQFF	TGTGCCAGCAGCGTGACAGGGGGGAGGTCCTACAATGAGCAGTTCTTC
TRBV10-1	.	.	TRBJ2-5	CASSESSEQTQYF	TGCGCCAGCAGTGAGTCTTCCGAGCAGACCCAGTACTTC
TRBV6-6	.	few	TRBJ2-2	CAMKGGSGGELFF	TGTGCCATGAAAGGGGGTTCAGGCGGGGAGCTGTTTTTT
TRBV11-2	TRBD2	.	TRBJ2-3	CASSSGTRDYWAQYF	TGTGCCAGCAGCTCCGGGACTAGAGACTATTGGGCGCAGTATTTT
TRBV4-1	TRBD1	.	TRBJ1-3	CASSLYSGQTGNTIYF	TGCGCCAGCAGCCTTTACTCGGGACAGACTGGAAACACCATATATTTT
TRBV5-1	.	.	TRBJ2-5	CASSLWQGRETQYF	TGCGCCAGCAGCTTGTGGCAGGGGCGGGAGACCCAGTACTTC
TRBV28	.	.	TRBJ2-2	CASSLTGDSPSFF	TGTGCCAGCAGTTTAACGGGGGACAGTCCCAGTTTTTTT
TRBV7-7	.	.	TRBJ2-2	CASSYGQGEGSGKAWGRELFF	TGTGCCAGCAGCTATGGACAGGGTGAGGGTAGCGGGAAGGCCTGGGGCCGGGAGCTGTTTTTT
TRBV28	.	.	TRBJ2-1	CASSLTLEQFF	TGTGCCAGCAGTCTGACCCTAGAGCAGTTCTTC
TRBV30	.	.	TRBJ1-6	CAWSGQGFSPLHF	TGTGCCTGGAGTGGGCAGGGCTTTTCACCCCTCCACTTT
TRBV5-6	.	.	TRBJ1-2	CASSPAVNYGYTF	TGTGCCAGCAGCCCCGCAGTTAACTATGGCTACACCTTC
TRBV15	.	.	TRBJ1-2	CATSRDYRVYGYTF	TGTGCCACCAGCAGGGACTACAGAGTCTATGGCTACACCTTC
TRBV9	.	.	TRBJ1-1	CASSVMGENTEAFF	TGTGCCAGCAGCGTCATGGGGGAAAACACTGAAGCTTTCTTT
TRBV5-1	.	.	TRBJ1-2	CASSLAGGDGYTF	TGCGCCAGCAGCTTGGCTGGGGGCGATGGCTACACCTTC
TRBV5-1	TRBD2	.	TRBJ2-5	CASSLGGRAGETQYF	TGCGCCAGCAGCTTGGGCGGGAGGGCCGGTGAGACCCAGTACTTC
TRBV28	.	.	TRBJ2-7	CASRSTGSSYEQYF	TGTGCCAGCAGGTCCACAGGGAGCTCCTACGAGCAGTACTTC
TRBV5-1	.	.	TRBJ2-5	CASAPTADQETQYF	TGCGCCAGCGCCCCAACGGCGGACCAAGAGACCCAGTACTTC
TRBV18	TRBD1	few	TRBJ2-1	CASSARDRVGEQFF	TGTGCCAGCTCGGCCCGGGACAGGGTTGGCGAGCAGTTCTTC
TRBV5-1	.	.	TRBJ2-1	CASSFQREGGEQFF	TGCGCCAGCAGCTTCCAGCGGGAAGGGGGTGAGCAGTTCTTC
TRBV7-2	TRBD2	.	TRBJ2-5	CASSFWTSGRRTQYF	TGTGCCAGCAGCTTCTGGACTAGCGGGAGGCGCACCCAGTACTTC
TRBV5-4	TRBD1	.	TRBJ2-7	CASSVDRGRGGYEQYF	TGTGCCAGCAGCGTAGACAGGGGCCGCGGTGGCTACGAGCAGTACTTC
TRBV9	TRBD2	.	TRBJ2-1	CASSLTSGSGNEQFF	TGTGCCAGCAGCTTGACTAGCGGGAGTGGGAATGAGCAGTTCTTC
TRBV27	TRBD1	.	TRBJ2-7	CASRPRTGTVRYEQYF	TGTGCCAGCAGACCAAGAACAGGGACAGTTCGCTACGAGCAGTACTTC
TRBV4-2	.	.	TRBJ1-4	CASSQDFGGNEKLFF	TGTGCCAGCAGCCAAGATTTTGGCGGTAATGAAAAACTGTTTTTT
TRBV15	.	few	TRBJ2-5	CATSQNLAGETQYF	TGTGCCACCAGCCAGAACTTAGCCGGGGAGACCCAGTACTTC
TRBV9	TRBD1	few	TRBJ1-2	CASSGSEPGQGTNGYTF	TGTGCCAGCAGCGGATCCGAACCGGGACAGGGAACAAATGGCTACACCTTC
TRBV18	TRBD1	few	TRBJ1-5	CASSPGQGANQPQHF	TGTGCCAGCTCACCGGGACAGGGGGCCAATCAGCCCCAGCATTTT
TRBV30	.	once	TRBJ1-5	CAWSESSNQPQHF	TGTGCCTGGAGTGAATCGAGCAATCAGCCCCAGCATTTT
TRBV9	TRBD2	.	TRBJ2-3	CASSPGGRDPDTQYF	TGTGCCAGCAGCCCCGGGGGGAGGGACCCAGATACGCAGTATTTT
TRBV6-1	.	once	TRBJ1-5	CASSEAWGYNQPQHF	TGTGCCAGCAGTGAAGCGTGGGGCTACAATCAGCCCCAGCATTTT
TRBV27	.	.	TRBJ1-1	CASSLSGGTEAFF	TGTGCCAGCAGTTTATCAGGGGGTACTGAAGCTTTCTTT
TRBV7-9	.	.	TRBJ1-4	CASSPRVNEKLFF	TGTGCCAGCAGCCCCAGGGTAAATGAAAAACTGTTTTTT
TRBV28	.	.	TRBJ1-2	CASRTTANYGYTF	TGTGCCAGCAGGACAACAGCTAACTATGGCTACACCTTC
TRBV7-8	.	.	TRBJ1-5	CASSSSSVMAQHF	TGTGCCAGCAGCTCGTCGTCGGTCATGGCCCAGCATTTT
TRBV30	.	.	TRBJ2-2	CACALGAGELFF	TGTGCCTGTGCTCTGGGGGCCGGGGAGCTGTTTTTT
TRBV6-5	TRBD2	.	TRBJ2-7	CASSRRLAGAYEQYF	TGTGCCAGCAGTCGTAGACTAGCGGGCGCCTACGAGCAGTACTTC
TRBV30	.	.	TRBJ1-1	CAWGTANTEAFF	TGTGCCTGGGGGACGGCGAACACTGAAGCTTTCTTT
TRBV28	.	.	TRBJ2-7	CASRGGTGSYEQYF	TGTGCCAGCAGGGGGGGGACAGGATCCTACGAGCAGTACTTC
TRBV5-1	TRBD1	.	TRBJ1-2	CASSPDRDLGYTF	TGCGCCAGCAGCCCGGACAGGGACCTTGGCTACACCTTC
TRBV28	.	once	TRBJ1-5	CASTSDSNQPQHF	TGTGCCAGCACGAGTGATAGCAATCAGCCCCAGCATTTT
TRBV2	.	many	TRBJ1-5	CASSEGQRGRPQHF	TGTGCCAGCAGTGAAGGGCAGAGAGGAAGGCCCCAGCATTTT
TRBV7-6	TRBD2	.	TRBJ2-5	CASSLGLAGKAWETQYF	TGTGCCAGCAGCTTGGGACTAGCGGGGAAGGCTTGGGAGACCCAGTACTTC
TRBV27	TRBD2	many	TRBJ2-1	CASSSSGTSGVSYNEQFF	TGTGCCAGCAGTTCGTCCGGGACTAGCGGGGTCTCCTACAATGAGCAGTTCTTC
TRBV28	.	.	TRBJ1-1	CASGGQNTEAFF	TGTGCCAGCGGGGGGCAGAACACTGAAGCTTTCTTT
TRBV7-2	.	.	TRBJ2-7	CASSLGYYEQYF	TGTGCCAGCAGCTTAGGTTACTACGAGCAGTACTTC
TRBV4-1	TRBD2	.	TRBJ2-1	CASSQGTPASGRTYNEQFF	TGCGCCAGCAGCCAAGGGACACCAGCTAGCGGGAGGACCTACAATGAGCAGTTCTTC
TRBV27	TRBD2	.	TRBJ2-7	CASSFGAGARYEQYF	TGTGCCAGCAGTTTTGGAGCGGGGGCTCGCTACGAGCAGTACTTC
TRBV19	.	once	TRBJ2-3	CASQRGVPTDTQYF	TGTGCCAGTCAACGAGGGGTGCCAACAGATACGCAGTATTTT
TRBV5-1	.	.	TRBJ2-7	CASSLVGKNYEQYF	TGCGCCAGCAGCTTGGTTGGGAAGAACTACGAGCAGTACTTC
TRBV27	.	.	TRBJ1-6	CASSLYNSPLHF	TGTGCCAGCAGTCTTTATAATTCACCCCTCCACTTT
TRBV4-3	TRBD1	.	TRBJ1-2	CASSHGDRGVYGYTF	TGCGCCAGCAGCCACGGAGACAGGGGAGTCTATGGCTACACCTTC
TRBV6-1	.	.	TRBJ2-7	CASSGFHEQYF	TGTGCCAGCAGTGGCTTCCATGAGCAGTACTTC
TRBV6-1	TRBD1	.	TRBJ2-7	CASSAGRGLYYEQYF	TGTGCCAGCAGTGCGGGAAGGGGGCTCTATTACGAGCAGTACTTC